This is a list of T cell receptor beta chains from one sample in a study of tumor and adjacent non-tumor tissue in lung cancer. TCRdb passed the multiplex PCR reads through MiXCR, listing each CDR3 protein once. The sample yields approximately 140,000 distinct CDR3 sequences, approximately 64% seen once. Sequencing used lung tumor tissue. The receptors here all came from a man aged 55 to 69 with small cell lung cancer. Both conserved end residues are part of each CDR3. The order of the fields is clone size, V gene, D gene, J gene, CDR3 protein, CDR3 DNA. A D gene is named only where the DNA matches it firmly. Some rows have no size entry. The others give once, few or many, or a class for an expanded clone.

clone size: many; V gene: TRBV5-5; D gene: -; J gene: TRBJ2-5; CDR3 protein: CASSSGTQETQYF; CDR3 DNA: TGTGCCAGCAGCTCCGGGACTCAAGAGACCCAGTACTTC
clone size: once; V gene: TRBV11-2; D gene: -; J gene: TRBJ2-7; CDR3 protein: CVSSLEVGVSYEQYF; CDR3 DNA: TGTGTCAGCAGCTTAGAGGTGGGTGTCTCCTACGAGCAGTACTTC
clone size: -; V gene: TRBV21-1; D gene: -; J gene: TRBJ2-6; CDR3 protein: CASSKVPPDGAQPPSGANVLTF; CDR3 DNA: TGTGCCAGCAGCAAAGTCCCTCCGGACGGAGCCCAACCCCCCTCTGGGGCCAACGTCCTGACTTTC
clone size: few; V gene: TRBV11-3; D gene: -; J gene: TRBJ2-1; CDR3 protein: CASSSAPGVGNEQFF; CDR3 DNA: TGTGCCAGCAGCTCCGCCCCGGGAGTAGGGAATGAGCAGTTCTTC
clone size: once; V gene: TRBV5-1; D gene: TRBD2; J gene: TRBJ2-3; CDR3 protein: CASSGGLAGARIDTQYF; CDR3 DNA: TGCGCCAGCAGCGGCGGACTAGCGGGAGCTAGAATAGATACGCAGTATTTT
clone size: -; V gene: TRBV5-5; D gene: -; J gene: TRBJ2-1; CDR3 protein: CASSKIGQGMNEQLF; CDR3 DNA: TGTGCCAGCAGCAAAATCGGCCAAGGGATGAATGAGCAGCTCTTC
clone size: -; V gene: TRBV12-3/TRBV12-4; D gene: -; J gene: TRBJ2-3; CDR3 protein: CASGGGVTYTQYF; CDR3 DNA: TGTGCCAGCGGAGGGGGTGTCACATATACGCAGTATTTT
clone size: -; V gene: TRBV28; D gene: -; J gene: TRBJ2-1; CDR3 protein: CASSFLARHVVF; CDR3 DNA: TGTGCCAGCAGTTTTTTGGCCCGTCACGTGGTCTTC
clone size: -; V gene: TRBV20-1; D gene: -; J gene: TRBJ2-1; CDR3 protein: CSVRRDNNEQFF; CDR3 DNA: TGCAGTGTAAGGCGGGATAACAATGAGCAGTTCTTC
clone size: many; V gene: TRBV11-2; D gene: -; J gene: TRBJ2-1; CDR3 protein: CASSFTYEQFF; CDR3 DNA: TGTGCCAGCAGCTTCACATATGAGCAGTTCTTC
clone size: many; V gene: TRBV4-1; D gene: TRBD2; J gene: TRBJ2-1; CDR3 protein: CASRGGLAGDNEQFF; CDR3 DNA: TGCGCCAGCAGGGGCGGACTAGCGGGAGACAATGAGCAGTTCTTC
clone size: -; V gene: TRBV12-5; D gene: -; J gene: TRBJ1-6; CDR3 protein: CASGLVLGPPLHF; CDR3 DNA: TGTGCTAGTGGTTTGGTACTGGGGCCGCCCCTCCACTTT
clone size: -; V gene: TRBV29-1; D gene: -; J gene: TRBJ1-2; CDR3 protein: CSVENAFSGYTF; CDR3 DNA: TGCAGCGTTGAGAATGCGTTTAGTGGCTACACCTTC
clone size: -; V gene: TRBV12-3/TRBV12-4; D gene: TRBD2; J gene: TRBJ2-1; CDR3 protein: CASSSRGVGSDNEQFF; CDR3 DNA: TGTGCTAGCAGTTCCCGGGGGGTGGGCTCCGACAATGAGCAGTTCTTC
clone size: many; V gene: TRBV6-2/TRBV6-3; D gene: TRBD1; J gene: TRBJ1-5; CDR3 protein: CASSDRGGFQPQHF; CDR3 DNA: TGTGCCAGCAGCGACAGGGGGGGGTTTCAGCCCCAGCATTTT
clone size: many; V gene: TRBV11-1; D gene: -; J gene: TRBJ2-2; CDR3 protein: CASSRLGGGELFF; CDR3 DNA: TGTGCCAGCAGCCGACTAGGCGGCGGGGAGCTGTTTTTT
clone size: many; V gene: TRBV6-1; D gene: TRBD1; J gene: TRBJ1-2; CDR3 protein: CASSEGTGDHYGYTF; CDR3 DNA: TGTGCCAGCAGTGAAGGGACAGGGGACCACTATGGCTACACCTTC
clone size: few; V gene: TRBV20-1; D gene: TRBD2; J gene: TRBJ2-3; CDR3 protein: CSASLAGDTDTQYF; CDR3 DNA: TGCAGTGCATCACTAGCGGGAGATACAGATACGCAGTATTTT
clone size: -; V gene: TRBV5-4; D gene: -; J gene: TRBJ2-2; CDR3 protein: CASSPTMWAGELFF; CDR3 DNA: TGTGCCAGCAGTCCTACTATGTGGGCCGGGGAGCTGTTTTTT
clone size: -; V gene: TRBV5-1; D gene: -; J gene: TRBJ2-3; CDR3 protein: CASGSEDTHYF; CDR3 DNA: TGCGCCAGCGGAAGCGAAGATACGCATTATTTT
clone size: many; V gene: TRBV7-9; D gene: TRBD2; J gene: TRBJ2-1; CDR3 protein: CASSSGLEQFF; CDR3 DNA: TGTGCCAGCAGCTCGGGACTAGAGCAGTTCTTC
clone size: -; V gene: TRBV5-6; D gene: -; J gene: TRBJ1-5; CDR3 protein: CASSSRTQRVNQLQHF; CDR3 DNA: TGTGCTAGCAGCTCTAGGACTCAAAGGGTCAATCAGCTCCAGCATTTT
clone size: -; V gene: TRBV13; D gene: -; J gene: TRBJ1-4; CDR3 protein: CASSLGRSTSEKLLF; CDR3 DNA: TGTGCCAGCAGCTTAGGCAGGTCAACTAGTGAAAAACTGTTGTTT
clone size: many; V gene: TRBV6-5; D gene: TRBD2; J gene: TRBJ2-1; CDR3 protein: CASTLRLAGGMDEQFF; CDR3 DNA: TGTGCCAGCACTCTCCGACTAGCGGGAGGGATGGATGAGCAGTTCTTC
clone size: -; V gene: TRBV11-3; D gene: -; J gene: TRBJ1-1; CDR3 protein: CAGSQEGGTEAFF; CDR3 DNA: TGTGCCGGCAGCCAAGAAGGGGGGACTGAAGCATTCTTT
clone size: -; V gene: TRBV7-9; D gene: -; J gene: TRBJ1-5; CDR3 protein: CASNSSKPQHF; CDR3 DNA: TGTGCCAGCAACTCCAGTAAGCCCCAGCATTTT